This entry lists 16 T cell receptor beta chains sequenced from one sample in a study of T cells in Graves' hyperthyroidism and ophthalmopathy. RNA transcripts served as the template for amplifying TCR beta CDR3 regions. During a first-round RT-PCR of the TCR CDR3, the HTBI primer set was used. TCRdb reanalysed the multiplex PCR reads using MiXCR and keeps one entry per CDR3 protein. The data contain more than 650,000 distinct CDR3 sequences, 12% to 15% of them singletons. Sequencing was done on a sample of blood. These receptors came from a woman between 18 and 29 years old with Graves' hyperthyroidism.

This clonotype was counted a few times. Since a much larger clone is just one base distant, this may be a read error. The rearrangement links TRBV20-1 to TRBJ1-1; D might be TRBD1 (5 bases). The CDR3 is 18 amino acids. Trimming pared 1 base from V and 0 bases from J, leaving 21 bases between. Germline CDR1 and CDR2: DFQATT and SNEGSKA (reference sequence). CDR3 nucleotide sequence: TGCAGTGCTAGAGGGTGGGGGAGCAGTGACCCCATGAACACTGAAGCTTTCTTT. Encoded protein: CSARGWGSSDPMNTEAFF.

The chain recombines TRBV20-1 with TRBJ1-2; unclear D gene. Germline CDR1 DFQATT, CDR2 SNEGSKA (reference sequence). Trimming stripped 5 bases from V and 1 base from J, with 11 bases between. The CDR3 runs to 13 residues. CDR3 amino acids: CSAARGSNYGYTF. CDR3 nucleotide sequence: TGCAGTGCTGCCAGAGGAAGTAACTATGGCTACACCTTC.

This clonotype was observed at least ten times. The rearrangement joins TRBV6-1 to TRBJ2-7, with D perhaps matching TRBD1 (5 bases). There are 18 residues in the CDR3. Trimming took off 5 bases at V and 6 bases at J, with 29 bases between the two ends. The germline V gene encodes CDR1 MNHNS and CDR2 SASEGT. The CDR3 bases are TGTGCCAGCAGTCCCTCCCTTTACGACGTGACAGTAGTGAGCGAGCAGTACTTC. Protein: CASSPSLYDVTVVSEQYF.

The chain couples TRBV24-1 to TRBJ1-5; TRBD1 is a possible D gene (5 bases). The germline V gene encodes CDR1 KGHDR and CDR2 SFDVKD. This CDR3 is 12 amino acids long. With 3 bases removed from V and 6 bases from J, the gap between germline ends came to 5 bases. CDR3 loop: CATSDGTQPQHF. As DNA, the CDR3 is TGTGCCACCAGTGATGGGACTCAGCCCCAGCATTTT.

CDR3 loop: CASSQGYTDYGYTF. CDR3 coding DNA: TGTGCCAGCAGCCAAGGGTACACCGACTATGGCTACACCTTC. The J gene is TRBJ1-2, the V gene TRBV4-2; the D is unclear. With 1 base removed from V and 3 bases from J, the gap between germline ends came to 9 bases. The CDR3 has 14 residues. The germline V gene encodes CDR1 LGHNA and CDR2 YNFKEQ.

At least ten counts were recorded for this clonotype. J is TRBJ1-5 and V is TRBV12-3 or TRBV12-4; D call uncertain. V was cut by 3 bases and J by 4 bases, with 10 bases left in between. The CDR3 runs 14 residues. CDR3 DNA: TGTGCCAGCAGTTTGGGTCGACAAAATCAGCCCCAGCATTTT. Translating gives CASSLGRQNQPQHF.

This clonotype was picked up many times. The chain couples TRBV5-1 to TRBJ1-1, with D unresolved. The CDR3 covers 15 residues. Germline V gene lookup returns CDR1 SGHRS and CDR2 YFSETQ. The germline V and J ends were trimmed by 6 bases and 0 bases, with 15 bases remaining between them. The CDR3 sequence is CASKVPGALNTEAFF. Here the CDR3 DNA reads TGCGCCAGCAAGGTCCCCGGCGCCTTGAACACTGAAGCTTTCTTT.

There are a few counts of this clonotype. This rearrangement joins TRBV6-2 or TRBV6-3 to TRBJ2-7; 12 positions agree with TRBD1. With 2 bases clipped from V and 3 bases from J, the junction kept 5 bases outside the gene matches. The CDR3 runs 16 residues. The germline V gene encodes CDR1 MNHEY and CDR2 SVGEGT. CDR3 sequence: CASSYGGTGGDYEQYF. The CDR3 DNA sequence: TGTGCCAGCAGTTACGGAGGGACAGGGGGCGACTACGAGCAGTACTTC.

This chain uses TRBV7-2 with TRBJ2-4, with D tentatively TRBD2 (5 bases). CDR3 length: 12 residues. V was clipped by 3 bases and J by 8 bases, with 8 bases between them. Germline V CDR1 and CDR2: SGHTA, FQGNSA. DNA of the CDR3: TGTGCCAGCAGCTTGGGGAGATACATTCAGTACTTC. The encoded protein is CASSLGRYIQYF.

The chain carries TRBV5-1 and TRBJ2-3; TRBD2 might be the D (6 bases). The ends were cut back, 2 bases at V and 6 bases at J, with 13 bases in the middle. The CDR3 is made up of 14 amino acids. Germline loops: CDR1 SGHRS, CDR2 YFSETQ. As DNA, the CDR3 is TGCGCCAGCAGCTTAAAACTAGCTGGCGATACGCAGTATTTT. Protein: CASSLKLAGDTQYF. The full variable domain, its missing parts supplied by reference TRBV5-1 and TRBJ2-3, is KAGVTQTPRYLIKTRGQQVTLSCSPISGHRSVSWYQQTPGQGLQFLFEYFSETQRNKGNFPGRFSGRQFSNSRSEMNVSTLELGDSALYLCASSLKLAGDTQYFGPGTRLTVL.

On this clonotype itself: Since a much larger clone is just one base distant, this may be a read error. The conserved final phenylalanine or tryptophan is absent from the CDR3, which likely points to a read error. The gene calls are TRBV20-1 and TRBJ2-5; the match to TRBD2 covers 8 bases. The CDR3 runs to 13 residues. V lost 3 bases, J lost 1 base, and 1 base stayed unmatched. Germline V gene lookup returns CDR1 DFQATT and CDR2 SNEGSKA (reference sequence). CDR3 sequence reads: CSASGGGQETQYS. The CDR3 DNA sequence: TGCAGTGCTAGCGGGGGGGGCCAAGAGACCCAGTACTCC.

On this clonotype itself: The junction shows a germline mismatch at one end, possibly a read error. The chain has TRBV20-1 and TRBJ2-1; 10 bases are a match to TRBD2. The CDR3 loop spans 16 amino acids. Germline loops: CDR1 DFQATT, CDR2 SNEGSKA (reference sequence). DNA of the CDR3: TGCAGTGCTAGAGATTTTACTAGCGGGAACTACGATGAGCAGTTCTTC. Amino acid sequence: CSARDFTSGNYDEQFF.

This clonotype appeared a few times. This sequence joins TRBV6-2 or TRBV6-3 and TRBJ2-1; 8 bases are shared with TRBD1. Germline trimming cut 5 bases from V and 14 bases from J; bases unmatched to any gene: 8. The CDR3 is 12 residues long. Looked up from germline, CDR1 is MNHEY and CDR2 is SVGEGT. For the CDR3, the DNA is TGTGCCAGCAGTACCTTCCAGGGGGCAAAGTTCTTC. Translation: CASSTFQGAKFF.

This clonotype was counted many times. The chain joins TRBV29-1 to TRBJ2-1; 10 bases line up with TRBD2. Trimming cost V 7 bases and J 12 bases; bases outside gene matches: 15. The V gene's germline CDR1 is SQVTM and CDR2 ANQGSEA. The CDR3 loop spans 14 amino acids. The CDR3 bases are TGCAGCGGTACCGGGACTAGCGACTACGGGTGGCAGTTCTTC. Protein product: CSGTGTSDYGWQFF.

This clonotype has only one observation. The gene calls are TRBV9 and TRBJ1-6; 8 bases are shared with TRBD1. Germline trimming cut 1 base from V and 5 bases from J; bases unmatched to any gene: 2. The CDR3 runs 15 residues. The germline V gene has CDR1 SGDLS and CDR2 YYNGEE. The DNA of the CDR3 is TGTGCCAGCAGCGTAACAGGGGGGAATAATTCACCCCTCCACTTT. Its translation is CASSVTGGNNSPLHF.

This clonotype was seen many times. The rearrangement uses TRBV13 and TRBJ2-5, with D unresolved. The CDR3 loop spans 11 amino acids. V was shortened by 5 bases and J by 4 bases, with 5 bases between the two germline ends. Germline V gene sequence: CDR1 PRHDT, CDR2 FYEKMQ (reference sequence). The CDR3 DNA is TGTGCCAGCAGCAAGAGAGAGACCCAGTACTTC. It specifies CASSKRETQYF.